Each of the 8 T cell receptor beta chains below was sequenced from the same sample in a study of blood T cell repertoires in COVID-19. Method: immunoSEQ multiplex PCR; TCRdb's copy keeps in-frame clones and lacks some. The table has 70,000 or so clones, around 87% seen once. The sequenced sample was peripheral blood. The source of these receptors is a woman older than 75 with active or convalescent COVID-19.

The V call is TRBV2, the J call TRBJ1-3; D is perhaps TRBD1 (5 bases). With 1 base removed from V and 2 bases from J, the gap between germline ends came to 12 bases. CDR3 size: 16 residues. Germline V gene lookup returns CDR1 SNHLY and CDR2 FYNNEI. This CDR3 reads CASSEGQGLAGNTIYF. The DNA for the CDR3 is TGTGCCAGCAGTGAAGGGCAGGGCTTGGCTGGAAACACCATATATTTT.

The rearrangement joins TRBV6-4 to TRBJ1-5, with 8 positions matching TRBD1. The CDR3 runs to 17 residues. Germline V gene lookup returns CDR1 MRHNA and CDR2 SNTAGT. Trimming removed 6 bases from V and 0 bases from J; junction bases left unmatched: 10. CDR3 sequence reads: CASRDNKGQGSNQPQHF. CDR3 DNA: TGTGCCAGCAGAGATAATAAAGGACAGGGTAGCAATCAGCCCCAGCATTTT.

The V call is TRBV5-4, the J call TRBJ1-4; D is possibly TRBD1 (6 bases). Trimming cost V 2 bases and J 7 bases, with 12 bases left between them. CDR1 and CDR2 (germline): SGHNT, YYREEE (reference sequence). The CDR3 contains 14 residues. In DNA form, the CDR3 reads TGTGCCAGCAGCTTTAGGGGGGGTGGTGAAAAACTGTTTTTT. This sequence encodes CASSFRGGGEKLFF.

The chain has TRBV6-5 and TRBJ2-3; D remains unclear. From germline, CDR1 is MNHEY and CDR2 SVGAGI. V was pared by 2 bases and J by 2 bases, with 8 bases between. This CDR3 has 14 amino acids. The CDR3 loop is CASSYRVDTDTQYF. The DNA of the CDR3 is TGTGCCAGCAGTTACCGGGTAGACACAGATACGCAGTATTTT.

The chain has TRBV5-4 and TRBJ1-2; TRBD1 matches at 7 bases. The V gene's germline CDR1 is SGHNT and CDR2 YYREEE (reference sequence). CDR3 length: 13 amino acids. With 4 bases clipped from V and 4 bases from J, the junction kept 4 bases outside the gene matches. The CDR3 DNA sequence: TGTGCCAGCAGCCCGAGGGACAGCTATGGCTACACCTTC. It encodes CASSPRDSYGYTF.

The CDR3 nucleotides read TGTGCCAGCAGCTTACAGCGGGGGGTCACAGATACGCAGTATTTT. Residues: CASSLQRGVTDTQYF. This rearrangement joins TRBV7-2 to TRBJ2-3; 9 bases line up with TRBD2. The trim removed 2 bases at V and 2 bases at J, leaving 2 bases unmatched. The CDR3 sequence is 15 residues long. Per germline, CDR1 SGHTA and CDR2 FQGNSA.

This chain connects TRBV7-2 to TRBJ1-2; D is unclear. V was trimmed by 4 bases and J by 5 bases, leaving 26 bases between them. Germline CDR1 is SGHTA and CDR2 is FQGNSA. The CDR3 extends over 18 amino acids. The CDR3 DNA sequence: TGTGCCAGCAGCTCCCGTGGCGCTGGTTCGAATGGGCAGTATGGCTACACCTTC. Amino acid sequence: CASSSRGAGSNGQYGYTF.

This clone was seen more than once but under ten times. This chain joins TRBV6-5 and TRBJ1-3; tentatively, D is TRBD1 (6 bases). V dropped 8 bases and J dropped 4 bases, with 12 bases sitting between them. Germline-derived CDR1 and CDR2 are MNHEY and SVGAGI. The CDR3 is made up of 13 amino acids. This chain's CDR3 is CASGGGGGNTIYF. The DNA for the CDR3 is TGTGCCAGCGGCGGGGGCGGCGGAAACACCATATATTTT.